A selection of T cell receptor beta chains follows, all from one sample in a study of T cell repertoires in cytomegalovirus infection. What these receptors recognize is not known. MiXCR, run by TCRdb on the reads, gives a single entry per CDR3 protein. Of 550,000 to 850,000 distinct CDR3 sequences in the sample, about 33% were seen once. Sequencing used cultured PBMCs, obtained from culture after CMV antigen stimulation. All receptors come from a human donor in good health (CMV status not recorded). Some clones in this sample may be carry-over from other donors' samples. Each CDR3 is given with its conserved first and last residue. D genes are given only for firm matches. Clone size, where shown, is once, few, many, or a class for clones that have expanded.

J gene	D gene	clone size	V gene	CDR3 DNA	CDR3 protein
TRBJ2-1	.	few	TRBV6-2/TRBV6-3	TGTGCCAGCAGCGACCGACGCGTAACCCAGTTCTTC	CASSDRRVTQFF
TRBJ2-1	TRBD2	.	TRBV19	TGTGCCTCCCGGGGGGGAAGGGATGAGCAGTTCTTC	CASRGGRDEQFF
TRBJ2-7	.	.	TRBV18	TGTGCCAGCTCACCGGGGGCTTTCTACGAGCAGTACTTC	CASSPGAFYEQYF
TRBJ1-2	.	.	TRBV19	TGTGCCAGTAGTCCCCAGGGACCGGGGGGAGATGGCTACACCTTC	CASSPQGPGGDGYTF
TRBJ2-3	TRBD2	many	TRBV6-1	TGTGCCAGCAGTGAATTCTTTACTAGCGGGAGTTCAGATACGCAGTATTTT	CASSEFFTSGSSDTQYF
TRBJ2-7	.	few	TRBV27	TGTGCCAGCAGTCCTTTAGGTGACCCCTACGAGCAGTACTTC	CASSPLGDPYEQYF
TRBJ1-3	.	.	TRBV7-2	TGTGCCAGCAGCTTAAGGCCGACAGGCTCTGGAAACACCATATATTTT	CASSLRPTGSGNTIYF
TRBJ2-4	TRBD2	.	TRBV7-9	TGTGCCAGCAGCTTAGGGTCTAGCGGGAGGGCCGACATTCAGTACTTC	CASSLGSSGRADIQYF
TRBJ2-5	.	.	TRBV7-2	TGTGCCAGCAGAGCCAGGGTTTTCGGGACCCAGTACTTC	CASRARVFGTQYF
TRBJ2-7	.	.	TRBV20-1	TGCAGTGCTAGAGACCTACACGTCCTCACCTACGAGCAGTACTTC	CSARDLHVLTYEQYF
TRBJ2-4	.	few	TRBV7-9	TGTGCCAGCTCCCTGGGGGCTATTCAGTACTTC	CASSLGAIQYF
TRBJ1-1	TRBD1	many	TRBV10-1	TGCGCCAGCAACCAGGACAGGGCGAACACTGAAGCTTTCTTT	CASNQDRANTEAFF
TRBJ1-1	TRBD1	.	TRBV7-6	TGTGCCAGCACCGCCATCCCGGGACAGGGGGGGACTGAAGCTTTCTTT	CASTAIPGQGGTEAFF
TRBJ2-5	.	few	TRBV6-1	TGTGCCAGCAGTGAAGTCGGCAGGGTCAGGGAGACCCAGTACTTC	CASSEVGRVRETQYF
TRBJ2-2	.	.	TRBV7-6	TGTGCCAGCAGCCATCCCGCGCGACAATTCGATTTCCTGTTTTTT	CASSHPARQFDFLFF
TRBJ1-2	.	.	TRBV12-3/TRBV12-4	TGTGCCAGCACCGCCATGGGGATTAACTATGGCTACACCTTC	CASTAMGINYGYTF
TRBJ2-3	TRBD2	few	TRBV20-1	TGCAGTGCACCCACTAGCGGGGGCGCCTTTTGGGATACGCAGTATTTT	CSAPTSGGAFWDTQYF
TRBJ1-1	.	.	TRBV6-2/TRBV6-3	TGTGCCAGCACCGACGAGGGAAACACTGAAGCTTTCTTT	CASTDEGNTEAFF
TRBJ2-1	.	few	TRBV7-2	TGTGCCAGCACTAGGGGCGGGGTCTACAATGAGCAGTTCTTC	CASTRGGVYNEQFF
TRBJ1-3	TRBD1	many	TRBV7-8	TGTGCCAGCAGCTGGGACAGCTCTGGAAACACCATATATTTT	CASSWDSSGNTIYF
TRBJ2-7	TRBD1	.	TRBV27	TGTGCCAGCAGTTCCACCGGACAGGGCAGATCCTACGAGCAGTACTTC	CASSSTGQGRSYEQYF
TRBJ2-1	.	few	TRBV7-2	TGTGCCAGCAGCTTAGCTATGCCCGCCTACAATGAGCAGTTCTTC	CASSLAMPAYNEQFF
TRBJ1-1	.	.	TRBV6-2/TRBV6-3	TGTGCCATACGGACCGACTATCAAGGCCCTGAAGCTTTCTTT	CAIRTDYQGPEAFF
TRBJ2-5	TRBD2	.	TRBV6-2/TRBV6-3	TGTGCCAGCAGTAGAAAAGCGGGAGAAGAGACCCAGTACTTC	CASSRKAGEETQYF
TRBJ2-7	.	.	TRBV6-1	TGTGCCAGCAGTGAAGGCGGATCCTACGAGCAGTACTTC	CASSEGGSYEQYF
TRBJ2-7	.	few	TRBV6-2/TRBV6-3	TGTGCCAGCACCCCCGCCCGCCTGCTGTTATCCGAGCAGTACTTC	CASTPARLLLSEQYF
TRBJ1-4	.	.	TRBV20-1	TGCAGTGCTAGGCAGACGTGGACTAATGAAAAACTGTTTTTT	CSARQTWTNEKLFF
TRBJ1-2	.	.	TRBV6-2/TRBV6-3	TGTGCCAGCAGCTCCACAGGAACCAAGCGTGGCTACACCTTC	CASSSTGTKRGYTF
TRBJ2-1	TRBD2	.	TRBV20-1	TGCAGTGCCCGAGCCGGACTAGCGACCCTCGGACAGTTCTTC	CSARAGLATLGQFF
TRBJ2-7	TRBD1	.	TRBV6-1	TGTGCCAGCAGTGAAATGGGGACAGGGGCGGGCGAGCAGTACTTC	CASSEMGTGAGEQYF
TRBJ2-1	.	.	TRBV7-2	TGTGCCAGCAGCTTAAACTTTGGGGGATGGAATGAGCAGTTCTTC	CASSLNFGGWNEQFF
TRBJ1-2	TRBD1	.	TRBV7-6	TGTGCCAGCAGCCCAGGACAGGGGAGCGCCTATGGCTACACCTTC	CASSPGQGSAYGYTF
TRBJ1-6	.	many	TRBV18	TGTGCCAGCAGCCCGGACAGTAATTCACCCCTCCACTTT	CASSPDSNSPLHF
TRBJ2-7	.	.	TRBV6-1	TGTGCCAGCAGTAGAGGGTCCAGGGGTTACGAGCAGTACTTC	CASSRGSRGYEQYF
TRBJ1-1	TRBD1	.	TRBV15	TGTGCCACCAGCAAACAGGGGAGGAGGGCTGAAGCTTTCTTT	CATSKQGRRAEAFF
TRBJ1-1	TRBD1	many	TRBV7-2	TGTGCCAGCAGCTTGAGGGACAGGAACACTGAAGCTTTCTTT	CASSLRDRNTEAFF
TRBJ2-3	.	many	TRBV7-2	TGTGCCAGCAGCTTGTGGTCTGATACGCAGTATTTT	CASSLWSDTQYF
TRBJ2-7	.	once	TRBV20-1	TGCAGTGCTAGAGATGGGATTATCTCCTACGAGCAGTACTTC	CSARDGIISYEQYF
TRBJ1-1	TRBD1	.	TRBV6-2/TRBV6-3	TGTGCCAGCAGTTGGGGACAGGGATCGAACACTGAAGCTTTCTTT	CASSWGQGSNTEAFF
TRBJ1-1	TRBD1	many	TRBV7-2	TGTGCCAGCAGCCCCGACAGGGTTGAAGCTTTCTTT	CASSPDRVEAFF
TRBJ1-1	.	few	TRBV7-6	TGTGCCAGCAGCCTTCGGGGGGGCCGAATGAACACTGAAGCTTTCTTT	CASSLRGGRMNTEAFF
TRBJ2-5	.	.	TRBV3-1	TGTGCCAGCAGCCAAGGGGTTGCGACCCAGTACTTC	CASSQGVATQYF
TRBJ2-1	TRBD2	.	TRBV6-7	TGTGCCAGCAGAATAGTCAGGCGGGGGGGGGCCTACAATGAGCAGTTCTTC	CASRIVRRGGAYNEQFF
TRBJ2-3	.	.	TRBV2	TGTGCCAGCAGTACCGGGACTGGGACACGTGATACGCAGTATTTT	CASSTGTGTRDTQYF
TRBJ2-7	.	few	TRBV7-9	TGTGCCAGCAGCTATTGGGACCGAACCTACGAGCAGTACTTC	CASSYWDRTYEQYF
TRBJ2-1	TRBD2	few	TRBV6-1	TGTGCCAGCTGGGGACTAGCGGGAGTCCCCTACAATGAGCAGTTCTTC	CASWGLAGVPYNEQFF
TRBJ1-1	.	few	TRBV5-1	TGCGCCAGCAGCTCAGGCCCGGCAGGGCTCACGGGTGAAGCTTTCTTT	CASSSGPAGLTGEAFF
TRBJ2-5	TRBD1	.	TRBV7-2	TGTGCCAGCAGCTTTACAGGGGGCGCGCAAGAGACCCAGTACTTC	CASSFTGGAQETQYF
TRBJ2-3	TRBD2	few	TRBV7-2	TGTGCCAGCAACCCAGGCACGGGAGGAGGCACAGATACGCAGTATTTT	CASNPGTGGGTDTQYF
TRBJ2-5	.	.	TRBV7-2	TGTGCCAGCAGCTTGTCAACTAGAAGGCAGACCCAGTACTTC	CASSLSTRRQTQYF
TRBJ2-7	.	few	TRBV6-2/TRBV6-3	TGTGCCAGCAGTTCAGGACCCGAGCAGTACTTC	CASSSGPEQYF
TRBJ2-5	TRBD1	once	TRBV6-2/TRBV6-3	TGTGCCAGCAGTCGCCCGTCCCGGGACAGGGAACAAGAGACCCAGTACTTC	CASSRPSRDREQETQYF
TRBJ2-3	.	.	TRBV6-1	TGTGCCAGCAGTGAAAGGCGGGGAGTAGATACGCAGTATTTT	CASSERRGVDTQYF
TRBJ2-1	.	.	TRBV11-2	TGTGCCAGCAGTTGGACGGGTAGCTCCTACAATGAGCAGTTCTTC	CASSWTGSSYNEQFF
TRBJ2-1	TRBD2	.	TRBV27	TGTGCCAGCAGACTAGCGGGAGGGGTAGAGCAGTTCTTC	CASRLAGGVEQFF
TRBJ2-1	.	few	TRBV6-1	TGTGCCAGCAGTTCTAGCTCCTTCAGCTCCTACAATGAGCAGTTCTTC	CASSSSSFSSYNEQFF
TRBJ2-7	.	.	TRBV6-2/TRBV6-3	TGTGCCAGCAGGGCAGGGTATCGCGAGCAGTACTTC	CASRAGYREQYF
TRBJ2-1	.	many	TRBV7-2	TGTGCCAGCAGCGTGGGACCACATAACAATGAGCAGTTCTTC	CASSVGPHNNEQFF
TRBJ2-1	TRBD2	once	TRBV6-1	TGTGCCAGCACTTCCCGCGGGACTAGCGCCCTAAGGGAGCAGTTCTTC	CASTSRGTSALREQFF